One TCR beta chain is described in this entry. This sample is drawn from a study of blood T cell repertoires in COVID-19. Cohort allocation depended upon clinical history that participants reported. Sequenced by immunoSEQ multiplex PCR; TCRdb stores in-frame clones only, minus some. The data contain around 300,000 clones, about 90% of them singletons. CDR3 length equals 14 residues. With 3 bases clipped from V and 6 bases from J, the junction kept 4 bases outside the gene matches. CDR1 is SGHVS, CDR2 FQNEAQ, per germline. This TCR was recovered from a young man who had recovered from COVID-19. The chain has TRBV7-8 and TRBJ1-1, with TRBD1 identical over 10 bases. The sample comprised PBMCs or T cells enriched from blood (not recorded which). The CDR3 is CASSFRTGGSEAFF. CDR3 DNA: TGTGCCAGCAGCTTTCGGACAGGGGGATCTGAAGCTTTCTTT.